This T cell receptor (beta chain) came from a study of T cell changes during pregnancy in multiple sclerosis. TCRdb's copy holds only in-frame clones and misses some; the assay was immunoSEQ multiplex PCR. The sample yields some 59,000 clones, roughly 87% seen once. Germline-derived CDR1 and CDR2 are KGHSH and LQKENI. J was trimmed by 0 bases and V by 2 bases; bases with no gene match: 7. This CDR3 has 16 residues. This chain links TRBV18 with TRBJ2-7; 7 nucleotides agree with TRBD1. The sample in question was peripheral blood, obtained in the third trimester of pregnancy. This receptor was identified in a female donor in good health, enrolled as a control in a pregnancy study. The CDR3 DNA sequence: TGTGCCAGCTCACCAAAAACCGACAGGGTCTCCTACGAGCAGTACTTC. Its protein is CASSPKTDRVSYEQYF.